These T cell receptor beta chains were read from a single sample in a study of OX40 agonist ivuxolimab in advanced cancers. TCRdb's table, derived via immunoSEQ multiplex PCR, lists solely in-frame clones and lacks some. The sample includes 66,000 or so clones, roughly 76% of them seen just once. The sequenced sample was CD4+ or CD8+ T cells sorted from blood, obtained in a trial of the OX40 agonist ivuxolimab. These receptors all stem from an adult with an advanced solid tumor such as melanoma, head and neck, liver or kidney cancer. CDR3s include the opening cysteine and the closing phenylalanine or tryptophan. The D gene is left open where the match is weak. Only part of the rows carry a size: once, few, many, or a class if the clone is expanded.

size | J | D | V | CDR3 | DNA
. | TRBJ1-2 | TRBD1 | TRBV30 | CAWSAGDRADLYYGCTF | TGTGCCTGGAGTGCCGGGGACAGGGCGGACTTATACTATGGCTGCACCTTC
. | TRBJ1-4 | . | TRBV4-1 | CASSQARGGGVLLEEKLFF | TGCGCCAGCAGCCAAGCTCGGGGAGGAGGGGTCCTCCTAGAGGAAAAACTGTTTTTT
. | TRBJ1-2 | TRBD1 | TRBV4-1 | CASSLRPGQGLNYGYTF | TGCGCCAGCAGCCTACGTCCGGGACAGGGCTTAAACTATGGCTACACCTTC
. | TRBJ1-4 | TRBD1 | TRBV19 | CASNEGQNNEKLFF | TGTGCCAGTAACGAGGGACAGAATAATGAAAAACTGTTTTTT
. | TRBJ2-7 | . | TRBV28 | CASSLLQGGYEQYF | TGTGCCAGCAGTTTATTACAGGGAGGCTACGAGCAGTACTTC
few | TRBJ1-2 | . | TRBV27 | CATKGGKGYTF | TGTGCCACCAAGGGAGGTAAGGGCTACACCTTC
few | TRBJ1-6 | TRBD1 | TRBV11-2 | CASSLLVGQYNSPLHF | TGTGCCAGCAGCTTATTAGTGGGACAGTATAATTCACCCCTCCACTTT
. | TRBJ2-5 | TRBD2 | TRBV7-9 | CASTTSGRTPYQETQYF | TGTGCCAGCACCACTAGCGGGAGGACACCGTACCAAGAGACCCAGTACTTC
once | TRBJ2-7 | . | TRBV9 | CASSVSSHSYEQYF | TGTGCCAGCAGCGTATCGAGCCACTCCTACGAGCAGTACTTC
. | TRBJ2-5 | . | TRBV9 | CASSVSAGDQETQYF | TGTGCCAGCAGCGTAAGTGCAGGAGACCAAGAGACCCAGTACTTC